The entry below describes one TCR beta chain. This specimen comes from a study of blood T cell repertoires in COVID-19. TCRdb's copy holds only in-frame clones and misses some; the assay was immunoSEQ multiplex PCR. The repertoire includes around 140,000 clones, about 90% of them detected once, and approximately 3.7% sits in the top ten. Germline V gene data show CDR1 as LGHNA and CDR2 as YSLEER. V shed 0 bases and J 2 bases; nucleotides not matched to a gene: 16. The CDR3 spans 20 residues. The chain recombines TRBV4-3 with TRBJ2-7, with 10 bases lining up with TRBD2. The sequence was collected from a woman in her forties who had been exposed to COVID-19. Sequencing was performed on PBMCs or T cells enriched from blood (not recorded which). CDR3 region: CASSQDSPLAGAHLAYEQYF. The DNA of the CDR3 is TGCGCCAGCAGCCAAGATTCCCCCCTAGCGGGAGCCCATCTAGCCTACGAGCAGTACTTC.